The sequence of this TCR beta chain was determined in a study of T cells in tumors after PD-1 blockade. TCRdb keeps only in-frame clones here, not all; method: immunoSEQ multiplex PCR. The table shows thousands of clones, with approximately 64% occurring only once. In germline, CDR1 is SGHVS, CDR2 FNYEAQ. The CDR3 extends over 14 amino acids. V was pared by 5 bases and J by 4 bases, with 5 bases of the junction left unmatched. This clonotype was obtained from a human donor with basal cell carcinoma. This specimen was tumor tissue, taken before anti-PD-1 treatment. The chain is built from TRBV7-6 and TRBJ1-3, with 7 nucleotides matching TRBD1. CDR3 region: CASSLPGQGNTIYF. The CDR3 DNA is TGTGCCAGCAGCCTACCGGGACAGGGAAACACCATATATTTT.